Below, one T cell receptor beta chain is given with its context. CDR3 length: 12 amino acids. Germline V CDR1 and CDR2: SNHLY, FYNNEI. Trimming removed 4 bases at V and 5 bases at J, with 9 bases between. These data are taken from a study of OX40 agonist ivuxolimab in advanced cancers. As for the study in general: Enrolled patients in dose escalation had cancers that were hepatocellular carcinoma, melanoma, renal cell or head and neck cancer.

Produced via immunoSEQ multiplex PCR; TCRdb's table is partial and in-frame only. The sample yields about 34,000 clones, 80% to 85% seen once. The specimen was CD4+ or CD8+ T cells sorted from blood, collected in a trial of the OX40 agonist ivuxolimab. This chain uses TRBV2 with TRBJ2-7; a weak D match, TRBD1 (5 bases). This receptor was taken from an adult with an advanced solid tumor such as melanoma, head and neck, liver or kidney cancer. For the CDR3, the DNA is TGTGCCAGCAGTGGGCGACAGAACGAGCAGTACTTC. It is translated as CASSGRQNEQYF.